This passage covers 4 T cell receptor beta chains from one sample sequenced in a study of T cell clonotyping in hematopoietic cell transplantation. TCRdb's copy holds only in-frame clones and misses some; the assay was immunoSEQ multiplex PCR. The sample includes 16,000 or so clones, less than 80% seen only once; the top ten take about 9.3%. Material for sequencing was peripheral blood mononuclear cells. The receptors were gathered from a woman aged 55-69 years in good health. Some clones in this sample may be carry-over from other donors' samples.

V and J are TRBV28 and TRBJ2-7; 8 bases align to TRBD2. CDR1 MDHEN and CDR2 SYDVKM come from the germline V gene. This CDR3 is built from 13 residues. The junction had 3 bases not matched to a gene; V was cut back by 5 bases and J by 3 bases. CDR3 amino acids: CASSLAGGYEQYF. The CDR3, as DNA: TGTGCCAGCAGTCTAGCGGGTGGCTACGAGCAGTACTTC.

The rearrangement links TRBV25-1 to TRBJ1-2; TRBD1 matches at 8 bases. The CDR3 runs 14 residues. The germline V gene has CDR1 MGHDK and CDR2 SYGVNS. V shed 2 bases, J shed 4 bases, and the junction held 3 bases outside the gene matches. CDR3: CASSEETGAYGYTF. The CDR3 DNA follows: TGTGCCAGCAGTGAAGAGACAGGGGCCTATGGCTACACCTTC.

The chain employs TRBV5-1 and TRBJ2-1; TRBD2 aligns across 12 bases. Germline V gene lookup returns CDR1 SGHRS and CDR2 YFSETQ. Trimming at V came to 0 bases and at J to 8 bases, leaving 9 bases not matched to a gene. The CDR3 extends over 17 amino acids. The CDR3 nucleotides are TGCGCCAGCAGCTTGGTGAGGCTAGCGGGGGGGCTCGATGAGCAGTTCTTC. Translation gives CASSLVRLAGGLDEQFF. Supplemented by reference TRBV5-1 and TRBJ2-1, the full variable domain reads KAGVTQTPRYLIKTRGQQVTLSCSPISGHRSVSWYQQTPGQGLQFLFEYFSETQRNKGNFPGRFSGRQFSNSRSEMNVSTLELGDSALYLCASSLVRLAGGLDEQFFGPGTRLTVL.

J is TRBJ1-2 and V is TRBV5-1, with TRBD1 as a possible D gene (6 bases). CDR1 and CDR2 (germline): SGHRS, YFSETQ. The CDR3 has 14 amino acids. With 3 bases removed from V and 8 bases from J, the gap between germline ends came to 17 bases. CDR3 bases: TGCGCCAGCAGCTGGGGAGGAGGGGGTAACGGCTACACCTTC. This translates into CASSWGGGGNGYTF.